This T cell receptor beta chain appears in the sequencing data of a study of PD-1 blockade in classical Hodgkin lymphoma. As to this clone: Its antigen remains unidentified. Different DNA sequences within this sample yield the same CDR3.

The germline V gene encodes CDR1 SGHRS and CDR2 YFSETQ. There are 15 residues in the CDR3. Trimming took off 1 base at V and 1 base at J, with 11 bases between the two ends. Assay: immunoSEQ multiplex PCR; the TCRdb copy retains only in-frame clones and omits some. The data show fewer than 70,000 clones, with 88% seen just once and 5.4% held by the top ten. Each patient's relapse followed autologous stem cell transplantation, and brentuximab vedotin exposure varied. The study's findings and limits: Partial responders and progressors had significantly lower baseline TCR diversity. Compared with baseline, CD4+ but not CD8+ TCR diversity had risen significantly by C4D1.

Sequencing used peripheral blood mononuclear cells (PBMCs), obtained before the second cycle of nivolumab. V gene TRBV5-1 combines with J gene TRBJ1-1; no clear D gene. The receptor comes from a human donor with classical Hodgkin lymphoma. In DNA, the CDR3 is TGCGCCAGCAGCTTGATAGCGGACCCGAACACTGAAGCTTTCTTT. Its translation: CASSLIADPNTEAFF.